Shown below are 20 T cell receptor beta chains from a single sample sequenced in a study of tissue T cells after allogeneic stem cell transplantation. Using immunoSEQ multiplex PCR, the repertoire was profiled, and TCRdb retains in-frame clones only, with some absent. The sample lists 20,000 to 30,000 clones, around 67% seen once, with less than 8.5% in the top ten. Here the sequenced sample was tissue from the ileum, taken at autopsy. The receptors derive from a female donor of 60 years or more with lung cancer.

The V gene is TRBV18, the J gene TRBJ1-1; D not resolved. Germline CDR1 and CDR2: KGHSH and LQKENI. V was cut by 1 base and J by 6 bases, with 15 bases left in between. The CDR3 totals 15 residues. The CDR3 DNA reads TGTGCCAGCTCACCACTCCCCGGGTCTAACGCTGAAGCTTTCTTT. Protein product: CASSPLPGSNAEAFF.

The chain joins TRBV5-1 to TRBJ2-3; D perhaps matches TRBD2 (5 bases). CDR3 size: 16 residues. V lost 1 base and J lost 0, with 12 bases in between. Germline V CDR1 and CDR2: SGHRS, YFSETQ. The CDR3 loop reads CASSLSRVGSTDTQYF. The CDR3, as DNA: TGCGCCAGCAGCTTGTCGAGGGTGGGCAGCACAGATACGCAGTATTTT.

The gene calls are TRBV5-1 and TRBJ2-3; D is perhaps TRBD2 (6 bases). Looked up from germline, CDR1 is SGHRS and CDR2 is YFSETQ. There are 18 residues in the CDR3. The V end lost 5 bases, the J end lost 0 bases, and 22 bases lay between the germline ends. CDR3 amino acids: CASRTHPNTAGSTDTQYF. The CDR3 DNA is TGCGCCAGCAGAACCCACCCAAACACGGCGGGAAGCACAGATACGCAGTATTTT. Based on the CDR3 plus reference TRBV5-1 and TRBJ2-3, the full variable domain is KAGVTQTPRYLIKTRGQQVTLSCSPISGHRSVSWYQQTPGQGLQFLFEYFSETQRNKGNFPGRFSGRQFSNSRSEMNVSTLELGDSALYLCASRTHPNTAGSTDTQYFGPGTRLTVL.

The chain couples TRBV11-2 to TRBJ2-7; D is unclear. The CDR3 consists of 10 residues. Germline assignment: CDR1 SGHAT and CDR2 FQNNGV. V was shortened by 4 bases and J by 9 bases, with 7 bases between the two germline ends. The CDR3 DNA reads TGTGCCAGCAGCTCAGTCGGGCAGTACTTC. Translated, it gives CASSSVGQYF.

V and J are TRBV5-6 and TRBJ2-1, with D possibly being TRBD1 (6 bases). V lost 2 bases and J 4 bases, leaving 13 bases between the germline ends. Germline lookup yields CDR1 SGHDT and CDR2 YYEEEE. This CDR3 has 15 residues. The CDR3, as DNA: TGTGCCAGCAGCTTTGCCGGGACACCTTACAATGAGCAGTTCTTC. It encodes CASSFAGTPYNEQFF.

The chain recombines TRBV4-2 with TRBJ2-5, with 11 bases fitting TRBD2. The germline gives CDR1 LGHNA, CDR2 YNFKEQ. The CDR3 is made up of 17 amino acids. Germline trimming cut 0 bases from V and 4 bases from J; bases unmatched to any gene: 7. CDR3 sequence: CASSQEFSGRAGETQYF. The CDR3 DNA is TGTGCCAGCAGCCAAGAGTTTAGCGGGAGGGCCGGAGAGACCCAGTACTTC.

This rearrangement joins TRBV7-2 to TRBJ1-2; D is undetermined. Germline V CDR1 and CDR2: SGHTA, FQGNSA. Trimming stripped 5 bases from V and 3 bases from J, with 13 bases between. The CDR3 totals 14 residues. Written as DNA, the CDR3 is TGTGCCAGCAGCCGGGAGCAGGCCTACTATGGCTACACCTTC. Translated: CASSREQAYYGYTF. The full variable domain, with the rest looked up from reference TRBV7-2 and TRBJ1-2, is GAGVSQSPSNKVTEKGKDVELRCDPISGHTALYWYRQSLGQGLEFLIYFQGNSAPDKSGLPSDRFSAERTGGSVSTLTIQRTQQEDSAVYLCASSREQAYYGYTFGSGTRLTVV.

The chain employs TRBV4-2 and TRBJ2-1; TRBD2 matches at 14 bases. This CDR3 comprises 19 residues. Germline loops: CDR1 LGHNA, CDR2 YNFKEQ. J was trimmed by 0 bases and V by 5 bases; bases with no gene match: 9. The CDR3 here is CASSGGLAGGPFSYNEQFF. The CDR3 DNA is TGTGCCAGCAGCGGCGGACTAGCGGGAGGCCCTTTCTCCTACAATGAGCAGTTCTTC.

The J gene is TRBJ2-5, the V gene TRBV19; D is unresolved. CDR1 and CDR2 (germline): LNHDA, SQIVND (reference sequence). V was trimmed by 7 bases and J by 1 base, leaving 10 bases between them. CDR3 length: 13 residues. CDR3 in amino acids: CASNGHPQETQYF. Here the CDR3 DNA reads TGTGCCAGTAACGGCCATCCCCAAGAGACCCAGTACTTC.

The chain has TRBV30 and TRBJ1-5, with 7 bases aligning to TRBD1. CDR1 is GTSNPN and CDR2 is SVGIG in the germline V gene (reference sequence). This CDR3 region has 14 residues. The junction had 6 bases not matched to a gene; V was cut back by 3 bases and J by 4 bases. In DNA, the CDR3 is TGTGCCTGGAGCTTTGGACAGGCAAATCAGCCCCAGCATTTT. This codes for CAWSFGQANQPQHF.

In its sample, this clone was seen once. The chain employs TRBV29-1 and TRBJ1-1; 8 bases agree with TRBD1. Germline assignment: CDR1 SQVTM and CDR2 ANQGSEA. V was pared by 7 bases and J by 2 bases, with 3 bases of the junction left unmatched. The CDR3 contains 12 residues. Here the CDR3 reads CSAGTGNTEAFF. DNA for the CDR3: TGCAGCGCCGGGACAGGAAACACTGAAGCTTTCTTT.

This chain uses TRBV7-6 with TRBJ2-3, with D perhaps assigned TRBD1 or TRBD2 (6 bases each). V was cut by 3 bases and J by 5 bases, with 18 bases left in between. This CDR3 has 16 residues. Germline CDR1 reads SGHVS; CDR2 reads FNYEAQ. As DNA, the CDR3 is TGTGCCAGCAGCTTCTCTCGGGGGCAAAGTGGAGATACGCAGTATTTT. Protein product: CASSFSRGQSGDTQYF.

The chain carries TRBV19 and TRBJ2-2, with D tentatively TRBD1 (6 bases). The V end was cut by 3 bases, the J end by 4 bases, with 6 bases between. CDR1 is LNHDA and CDR2 is SQIVND in the germline V gene (reference sequence). CDR3 length: 13 amino acids. The CDR3 region has the DNA TGTGCCAGTAGTATGGACAGCACCGGGGAGCTGTTTTTT. Translating it yields CASSMDSTGELFF.

The chain carries TRBV5-4 and TRBJ2-5, with a tentative D call TRBD2 (6 bases). Germline V gene sequence: CDR1 SGHNT, CDR2 YYREEE (reference sequence). The CDR3 consists of 17 residues. Between the trimmed V and J ends, which lost 0 bases and 4 bases, there was a span of 19 bases. This CDR3 reads CASSLDMWEEGRETQYF. DNA of the CDR3: TGTGCCAGCAGCTTGGACATGTGGGAGGAGGGGCGAGAGACCCAGTACTTC.

The gene calls are TRBV5-1 and TRBJ2-5; TRBD1 is a possible D gene (5 bases). The length of the CDR3 is 14 residues. CDR1 is SGHRS and CDR2 is YFSETQ in the germline V gene. V lost 2 bases and J 3 bases, leaving 11 bases between the germline ends. The CDR3 bases are TGCGCCAGCAGCTTCCCGACAGCAGAAGAGACCCAGTACTTC. It codes for CASSFPTAEETQYF.

This chain connects TRBV3-1 (or the pseudogene TRBV3-2) to TRBJ2-7; no definite D call. CDR1 is LGHDT and CDR2 is YNNKEL in the germline V gene (reference sequence). This CDR3 has 12 residues. V was shortened by 2 bases and J by 7 bases, with 9 bases between the two germline ends. CDR3 region: CASSQLHGEQYF. The CDR3 nucleotides read TGTGCCAGCAGCCAACTACACGGGGAGCAGTACTTC.

The V gene is TRBV2, the J gene TRBJ1-2, with 9 bases that match TRBD1. Germline assignment: CDR1 SNHLY and CDR2 FYNNEI. The CDR3 spans 14 residues. J gave up 4 bases and V 7 bases, and 7 bases lay outside the gene matches. CDR3 in amino acids: CASTPGTGSYGYTF. The CDR3 coding sequence is TGTGCCAGCACTCCCGGGACAGGGAGCTATGGCTACACCTTC.

This clone was found a few times. This chain links TRBV4-2 with TRBJ1-6; D gene uncertain. CDR3 length equals 17 residues. Germline V gene sequence: CDR1 LGHNA, CDR2 YNFKEQ. Trimming pared 0 bases from V and 5 bases from J, leaving 14 bases between. CDR3 sequence: CASSQDVGSEDNSPLHF. In DNA, the CDR3 is TGTGCCAGCAGCCAAGATGTAGGTTCTGAGGATAATTCACCCCTCCACTTT.

The J gene is TRBJ1-3, the V gene TRBV6-5; D possibly corresponds to TRBD1 (6 bases). CDR1 and CDR2 (germline): MNHEY, SVGAGI. With 6 bases removed from V and 2 bases from J, the gap between germline ends came to 14 bases. The CDR3 runs 15 residues. CDR3 sequence (DNA): TGTGCCAGCAGCTCTCCCACAGGGACTGGAAACACCATATATTTT. Translated: CASSSPTGTGNTIYF.

The V call is TRBV9, the J call TRBJ2-3; 7 bases line up with TRBD2. The germline V gene has CDR1 SGDLS and CDR2 YYNGEE. V shed 0 bases and J 6 bases; nucleotides not matched to a gene: 4. This CDR3 has 14 residues. The CDR3 spells CASSVVAGVDTQYF. DNA of the CDR3: TGTGCCAGCAGCGTAGTCGCGGGAGTGGATACGCAGTATTTT.